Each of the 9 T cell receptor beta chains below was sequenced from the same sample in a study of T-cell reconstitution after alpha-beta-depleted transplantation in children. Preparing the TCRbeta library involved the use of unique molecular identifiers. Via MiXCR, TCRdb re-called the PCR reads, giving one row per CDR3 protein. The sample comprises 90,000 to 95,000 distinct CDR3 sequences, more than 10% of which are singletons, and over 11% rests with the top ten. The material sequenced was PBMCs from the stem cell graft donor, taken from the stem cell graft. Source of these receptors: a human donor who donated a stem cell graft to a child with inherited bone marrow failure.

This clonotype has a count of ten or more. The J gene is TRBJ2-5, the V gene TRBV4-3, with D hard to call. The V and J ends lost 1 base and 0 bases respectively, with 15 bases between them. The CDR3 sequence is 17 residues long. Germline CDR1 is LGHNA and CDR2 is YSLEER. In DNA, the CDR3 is TGCGCCAGCAGCCAAGCTTTGGTCACCGGGTACCAAGAGACCCAGTACTTC. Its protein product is CASSQALVTGYQETQYF.

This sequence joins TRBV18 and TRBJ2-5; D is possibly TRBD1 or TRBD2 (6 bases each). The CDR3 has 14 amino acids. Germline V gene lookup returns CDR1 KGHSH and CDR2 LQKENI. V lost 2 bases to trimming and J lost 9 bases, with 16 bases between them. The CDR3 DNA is TGTGCCAGCTCACCAACCGGGGGCGTTGAGGCCCAGTACTTC. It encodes CASSPTGGVEAQYF.

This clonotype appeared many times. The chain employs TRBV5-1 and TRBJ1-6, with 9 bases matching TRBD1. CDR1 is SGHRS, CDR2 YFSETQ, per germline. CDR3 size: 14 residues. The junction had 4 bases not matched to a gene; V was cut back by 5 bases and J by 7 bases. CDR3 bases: TGCGCCAGCAGACCGGACAGGGGCAATTCACCCCTCCACTTT. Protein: CASRPDRGNSPLHF.

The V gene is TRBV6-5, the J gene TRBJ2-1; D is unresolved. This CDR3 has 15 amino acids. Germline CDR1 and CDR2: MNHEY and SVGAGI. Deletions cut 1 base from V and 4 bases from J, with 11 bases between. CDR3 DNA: TGTGCCAGCAGTTACTTAGGACCGCTATACAATGAGCAGTTCTTC. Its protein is CASSYLGPLYNEQFF.

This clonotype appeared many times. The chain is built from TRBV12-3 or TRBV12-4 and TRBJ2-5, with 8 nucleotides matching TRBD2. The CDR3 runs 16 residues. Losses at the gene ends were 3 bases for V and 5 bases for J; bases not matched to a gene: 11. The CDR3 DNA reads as TGTGCCAGCAGTTTGGGAAGCGGGGGCCTCAGGGAGACCCAGTACTTC. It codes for CASSLGSGGLRETQYF.

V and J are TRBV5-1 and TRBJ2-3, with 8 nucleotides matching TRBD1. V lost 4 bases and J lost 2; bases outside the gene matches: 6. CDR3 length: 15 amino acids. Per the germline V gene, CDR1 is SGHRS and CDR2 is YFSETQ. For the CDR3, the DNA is TGCGCCAGCAGCCCGCAGGGGGCCCTCACAGATACGCAGTATTTT. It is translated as CASSPQGALTDTQYF.

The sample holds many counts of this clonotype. The CDR3 reads CASSPGQGAETQYF. The CDR3 DNA reads as TGCGCCAGCAGCCCGGGACAGGGGGCAGAGACCCAGTACTTC. The chain carries TRBV5-1 and TRBJ2-5; 12 bases match TRBD1. Germline V gene lookup returns CDR1 SGHRS and CDR2 YFSETQ. The CDR3 covers 14 residues. V shed 4 bases and J 4 bases; nucleotides not matched to a gene: 2.

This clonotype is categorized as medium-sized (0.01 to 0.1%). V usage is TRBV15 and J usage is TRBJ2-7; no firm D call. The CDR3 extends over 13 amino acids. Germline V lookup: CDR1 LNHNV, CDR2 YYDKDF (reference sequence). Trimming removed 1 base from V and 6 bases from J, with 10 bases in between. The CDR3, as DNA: TGTGCCACCAGCAGAGGAGTGACGGCCGAGCAGTACTTC. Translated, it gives CATSRGVTAEQYF.

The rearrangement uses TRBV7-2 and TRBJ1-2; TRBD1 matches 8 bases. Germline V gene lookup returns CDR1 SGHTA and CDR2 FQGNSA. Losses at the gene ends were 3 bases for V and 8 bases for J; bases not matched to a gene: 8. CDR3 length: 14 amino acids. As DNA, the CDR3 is TGTGCCAGCAGCTTCCAGGGGGCCCGGGAGGGCTACACCTTC. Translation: CASSFQGAREGYTF.